Listed below are T cell receptor beta chains from one sample, sequenced in a study of cytomegalovirus exposure and HLA in healthy donors. Some clones are missing from TCRdb's copy, which holds only in-frame ones; the method was immunoSEQ multiplex PCR. The data hold roughly 110,000 clones, with over 65% observed a single time. Sequenced sample: PBMCs. These receptors were obtained from a woman aged 40-49 years in good health and CMV-seropositive. Both conserved end residues are part of each CDR3. D genes are given only for firm matches. Rows may omit the clone size; those that give it use once, few, many or a size class.

V gene	J gene	D gene	clone size	CDR3 DNA	CDR3 protein
TRBV5-6	TRBJ1-3	.	.	TGTGCCAGCACCCGGTCGGCTGGAAACACCATATATTTT	CASTRSAGNTIYF
TRBV6-1	TRBJ1-1	.	.	TGTGCCAGCAGTGAAAACCCAGGAATGAACACTGAAGCTTTCTTT	CASSENPGMNTEAFF
TRBV11-2	TRBJ1-2	.	.	TGTGCCAGCAGCTTAGTACAGAGGAGGTCTGGCTACACCTTC	CASSLVQRRSGYTF
TRBV2	TRBJ2-5	TRBD1	.	TGTGCCAGCAGAACAGGGGGTCAAGCGGAGACCCAGTACTTC	CASRTGGQAETQYF
TRBV6-5	TRBJ2-7	.	.	TGTGCCAGCAGTTACACGCAGGGGAAAGGATCCTACGAGCAGTACTTC	CASSYTQGKGSYEQYF
TRBV10-3	TRBJ1-5	TRBD1	.	TGTGCCACCCACAGGGGACAGGGAGGCCAGCCCCAGCATTTT	CATHRGQGGQPQHF
TRBV30	TRBJ2-4	TRBD2	.	TGTGCCTGGAGTGCGGGGGGGAATTCCAAAAACATTCAGTACTTC	CAWSAGGNSKNIQYF
TRBV7-7	TRBJ2-5	.	.	TGTGCCAGCAGTCAAGGATCCGCGCGGAGGGAGACCCAGTACTTC	CASSQGSARRETQYF
TRBV30	TRBJ2-5	TRBD1	.	TGTGCCTGGAATTTACAGGGGATACAAGAGACCCAGTACTTC	CAWNLQGIQETQYF
TRBV2	TRBJ1-1	.	.	TGTGCCAGCAGTGTGATTGGGGCAGAGACTGAAGCTTTCTTT	CASSVIGAETEAFF
TRBV7-2	TRBJ1-4	.	.	TGTGCCAGCAGCCTACTTACCCGTGAGGAAAAACTGTTTTTT	CASSLLTREEKLFF
TRBV5-6	TRBJ2-2	TRBD1	few	TGTGCCAGCATGGAGGACAGGGGAAAAACCGGGGAGCTGTTTTTT	CASMEDRGKTGELFF
TRBV4-3	TRBJ2-5	.	.	TGCGCCAGATGGGCCTTGGGAGAGACCCAGTACTTC	CARWALGETQYF
TRBV9	TRBJ1-6	TRBD1	.	TGTGCCAGCAGCCCCCGGGACAGGGTATCGCCCCTCCACTTT	CASSPRDRVSPLHF
TRBV4-1	TRBJ2-1	.	.	TGCGCCAGCAGCCAAGAATCCGGGGATGAGCAGTTCTTC	CASSQESGDEQFF
TRBV5-1	TRBJ1-2	TRBD1	.	TGCGTCAGCAGTCATAAAACAGGGGGCTATGGCTACACCTTC	CVSSHKTGGYGYTF
TRBV29-1	TRBJ2-1	.	.	TGCAGCGTTGATTCCCAGAATGAGCAGTTCTTC	CSVDSQNEQFF
TRBV5-1	TRBJ2-3	.	.	TGCGCCAGCAGCGATGGCAGCACAGATACGCAGTATTTT	CASSDGSTDTQYF
TRBV6-6	TRBJ1-2	.	.	TGTGCCAGCACCGGGACATCTGTTCTCTATGGCTACACCTTC	CASTGTSVLYGYTF
TRBV4-1	TRBJ1-2	.	few	TGCGCCAGCAGCCGGGTGATGGGGGGAGCCTATGGCTACACCTTC	CASSRVMGGAYGYTF
TRBV27	TRBJ2-3	.	.	TGTGCCAGCACCCCATCGGTATTCGGGGGTACGCTTCCATCCCTCACAGATACGCAGTATTTT	CASTPSVFGGTLPSLTDTQYF
TRBV30	TRBJ2-2	TRBD1	.	TGTGCCTGGAGTAGGGGACAGGGGAACACCGGGGAGCTGTTTTTT	CAWSRGQGNTGELFF
TRBV9	TRBJ2-2	.	.	TGTGCCAGCAGCGTAGCCGCAGGGTCTAACCACACCGGGGAGCTGTTTTTT	CASSVAAGSNHTGELFF
TRBV27	TRBJ1-2	TRBD1	.	TGTGCCAGCAGTTTTTTTGGGACAGACGAAAACTATGGCTACACCTTC	CASSFFGTDENYGYTF
TRBV19	TRBJ1-1	.	few	TGTGCCAGTACGGTAGGGACTTTGAACACTGAAGCTTTCTTT	CASTVGTLNTEAFF
TRBV6-5	TRBJ2-7	.	few	TGTGCCAGCAGTACTAGGCCACCCTACGAGCAGTACTTC	CASSTRPPYEQYF
TRBV5-1	TRBJ2-1	.	few	TGCGCCAGCAGCTTGACAGACCCTACCTACAATGAGCAGTTCTTC	CASSLTDPTYNEQFF
TRBV7-9	TRBJ1-1	.	.	TGTGCCAGCAGCATCCACTCGGACACTGAAGCTTTCTTT	CASSIHSDTEAFF
TRBV11-1	TRBJ2-7	TRBD1	.	TGTGCCAGCAGCTGGAGACCGGGACAGGGGGCGAACGAGCAGTACTTC	CASSWRPGQGANEQYF
TRBV19	TRBJ2-3	.	.	TGTGCCAGTAGACCAGGGGGGCCTCCCACAGATACGCAGTATTTT	CASRPGGPPTDTQYF
TRBV7-6	TRBJ2-2	.	.	TGTGCCAGCAGCTTCATAGCGAACACCGGGGAGCTGTTTTTT	CASSFIANTGELFF
TRBV4-1	TRBJ1-5	TRBD1	.	TGCGCCAGCAGCCAGACAGGGGGCGCATGGCCCCAGCATTTT	CASSQTGGAWPQHF
TRBV6-5	TRBJ1-1	.	.	TGTGCCAGCAGTTACTCGACTAGAGTCATGAACACTGAAGCTTTCTTT	CASSYSTRVMNTEAFF
TRBV6-5	TRBJ1-1	.	few	TGTGCCAGCCAGGGGCCGAGATTGACTGAAGCTTTCTTT	CASQGPRLTEAFF
TRBV5-6	TRBJ1-3	TRBD1	.	TGTGCCAGCAGCCTGGACAGGGCTGCGCCTGGAAACACCATATATTTT	CASSLDRAAPGNTIYF
TRBV10-3	TRBJ1-1	.	.	TGTGCCATCAGTGAGAAAGGCGGCACTGAAGCTTTCTTT	CAISEKGGTEAFF
TRBV6-1	TRBJ2-2	.	.	TGTGCCAGCAGTGAGGTCACGGTGGGGAGCGGGGAGCTGTTTTTT	CASSEVTVGSGELFF
TRBV9	TRBJ1-4	TRBD1	.	TGTGCCAGCAGCCCTTGGACAGGGGGAAGAGAAAAACTGTTTTTT	CASSPWTGGREKLFF
TRBV7-3	TRBJ2-7	TRBD2	.	TGTGCCAGCAGCCCCGGGACTAGCGGAATCGGCGAGCAGTACTTC	CASSPGTSGIGEQYF
TRBV10-3	TRBJ2-3	.	.	TGTGCCATCAGTGATGGCTATACGCAGTATTTT	CAISDGYTQYF
TRBV30	TRBJ1-1	TRBD1	.	TGTGCCTGGAACAGGGGGGCAGGTCCTGAAGCTTTCTTT	CAWNRGAGPEAFF
TRBV7-6	TRBJ1-1	TRBD1	.	TGTGCCAGCAGCTTAGGACAGGGGAACACTGAAGCTTTCTTT	CASSLGQGNTEAFF
TRBV6-5	TRBJ2-7	.	.	TGTGCCAGCAGTTACTCATCGGACAGAACCTACGAGCAGTACTTC	CASSYSSDRTYEQYF
TRBV18	TRBJ1-1	.	few	TGTGCCAGCTCACCATTAGGGGGGGGCTTGAACACTGAAGCTTTCTTT	CASSPLGGGLNTEAFF
TRBV19	TRBJ1-2	.	.	TGTGCCAGTAGTATTGTTGGGCAGCTCTATGGCTACACCTTC	CASSIVGQLYGYTF
TRBV6-6	TRBJ1-1	.	.	TGTGCCAGCAGTCGAACGGGAAACACTGAAGCTTTCTTT	CASSRTGNTEAFF
TRBV5-4	TRBJ1-2	TRBD1	.	TGTGCCAGCAGTCCGGGCAGACAGGGAGCAGGTGGCTACACCTTC	CASSPGRQGAGGYTF
TRBV27	TRBJ2-1	TRBD2	few	TGTGCCAGCAGTTTATTAACTAGCGTTTCCTACAATGAGCAGTTCTTC	CASSLLTSVSYNEQFF
TRBV19	TRBJ2-6	TRBD1	few	TGTGCCAGTGGGGACAGGGATCACTCTGGGGCCAACGTCCTGACTTTC	CASGDRDHSGANVLTF